Below are 31 T cell receptor beta chains sequenced from a single sample in a study of long-term antiretroviral therapy in people with HIV. The assay, immunoSEQ v3.0, was run at survey level. Produced via immunoSEQ multiplex PCR; TCRdb's table is partial and in-frame only. The sample holds tens of thousands of clones, approximately 91% seen once. Sequenced material: unsorted PBMCs, taken roughly 5 years before starting antiretroviral therapy. The receptors stem from a man aged 50-60 years with HIV.

V is TRBV29-1 and J is TRBJ2-5; D is perhaps TRBD2 (5 bases). Germline loops: CDR1 SQVTM, CDR2 ANQGSEA. Trimming removed 6 bases at V and 2 bases at J, with 10 bases between. The CDR3 is 12 residues long. The CDR3 coding sequence is TGCAGCGTCTTAGCGAAACAAGAGACCCAGTACTTC. Translation gives CSVLAKQETQYF.

The chain carries TRBV5-1 and TRBJ1-1; D uncertain. V gave up 3 bases and J gave up 0 bases, with 15 bases separating them. CDR1 is SGHRS, CDR2 YFSETQ, per germline. The CDR3 covers 16 residues. The CDR3 sequence: CASSYGPKAMNTEAFF. The CDR3 DNA reads TGCGCCAGCAGCTACGGACCCAAGGCTATGAACACTGAAGCTTTCTTT.

The chain links TRBV27 to TRBJ2-2, with D tentatively TRBD2 (6 bases). Trimming pared 5 bases from V and 3 bases from J, leaving 10 bases between. In germline, CDR1 is MNHEY, CDR2 SMNVEV (reference sequence). CDR3 length equals 14 residues. This chain's CDR3 is CASSRRDYTGELFF. CDR3 bases: TGTGCCAGCAGTCGCCGGGACTACACCGGGGAGCTGTTTTTT.

The rearrangement uses TRBV5-4 and TRBJ2-3, with TRBD2 matching over 12 bases. The germline V gene has CDR1 SGHNT and CDR2 YYREEE (reference sequence). J gave up 2 bases and V 3 bases, and 4 bases lay outside the gene matches. The CDR3 extends over 16 amino acids. The chain's CDR3 is CASSSGLAGNTDTQYF. In nucleotides, the CDR3 is TGTGCCAGCAGCTCCGGACTAGCGGGAAACACAGATACGCAGTATTTT.

V is TRBV9 and J is TRBJ2-3, with D possibly TRBD1 on 5 matching bases. This CDR3 comprises 13 residues. Germline CDR1 SGDLS, CDR2 YYNGEE. Trimming pared 4 bases from V and 7 bases from J, leaving 13 bases between. This CDR3 is CASSYDSPHTQYF. The CDR3 DNA is TGTGCCAGCAGCTACGACAGCCCCCATACGCAGTATTTT.

CDR3 sequence reads: CASSPEPGRGGNQPQHF. In DNA form, the CDR3 reads TGTGCCAGCAGTCCTGAACCCGGGCGAGGAGGCAATCAGCCCCAGCATTTT. The rearrangement uses TRBV28 and TRBJ1-5; D uncertain. Germline V gives CDR1 MDHEN, CDR2 SYDVKM. Trimming stripped 5 bases from V and 2 bases from J, with 19 bases between. The CDR3 has 17 amino acids. The full variable domain, with the rest looked up from reference TRBV28 and TRBJ1-5, is DVKVTQSSRYLVKRTGEKVFLECVQDMDHENMFWYRQDPGLGLRLIYFSYDVKMKEKGDIPEGYSVSREKKERFSLILESASTNQTSMYLCASSPEPGRGGNQPQHFGDGTRLSIL.

The chain recombines TRBV30 with TRBJ1-2; TRBD1 aligns across 7 bases. The germline V gene has CDR1 GTSNPN and CDR2 SVGIG (reference sequence). The CDR3 is 12 amino acids. Trimming cost V 4 bases and J 8 bases; bases outside gene matches: 7. The CDR3 sequence is CAWKYRGWGYTF. CDR3 nucleotides: TGTGCCTGGAAATACAGGGGTTGGGGCTACACCTTC.

This clone was seen a single time. The chain has TRBV5-6 and TRBJ2-7; D is perhaps TRBD2 (6 bases). Looked up from germline, CDR1 is SGHDT and CDR2 is YYEEEE. V gave up 6 bases and J gave up 0 bases, with 19 bases separating them. The CDR3 totals 16 residues. The CDR3 DNA is TGTGCCAGCACGGAGGGGCCTGTAGAAAGCTCCTACGAGCAGTACTTC. The encoded protein is CASTEGPVESSYEQYF.

The V and J genes are TRBV14 and TRBJ2-5; the D gene is possibly TRBD1 (5 bases). This CDR3 spans 14 amino acids. Germline V CDR1 and CDR2: SGHDN, FVKESK. Trimming cost V 1 base and J 4 bases, with 10 bases left between them. The DNA for the CDR3 is TGTGCCAGCAGCCAAGTTGGGGCGCGAGAGACCCAGTACTTC. It translates to CASSQVGARETQYF. Full variable domain (outside the CDR3, taken from reference TRBV14 and TRBJ2-5): EAGVTQFPSHSVIEKGQTVTLRCDPISGHDNLYWYRRVMGKEIKFLLHFVKESKQDESGMPNNRFLAERTGGTYSTLKVQPAELEDSGVYFCASSQVGARETQYFGPGTRLLVL.

The chain is built from TRBV15 and TRBJ1-1; maybe TRBD1 (6 bases). The germline V gene has CDR1 LNHNV and CDR2 YYDKDF (reference sequence). This CDR3 is built from 14 residues. V lost 5 bases and J lost 5, with 15 bases in between. The CDR3 nucleotides read TGTGCCACCAGCTCAACAAGGGGGAGGACTGAAGCTTTCTTT. It translates to CATSSTRGRTEAFF.

The V call is TRBV4-2, the J call TRBJ1-5; D not certain. V was cut by 10 bases and J by 0 bases, with 16 bases left in between. The V gene's germline CDR1 is LGHNA and CDR2 YNFKEQ. CDR3 length: 15 amino acids. CDR3 amino acids: CATSYGRTSNQPQHF. CDR3 nucleotides: TGTGCCACCTCCTACGGGCGTACTAGCAATCAGCCCCAGCATTTT.

This chain uses TRBV21-1 with TRBJ2-4; TRBD1 was called by the table and not checked on the DNA. TRBV21-1 is annotated as a pseudogene. The length of the CDR3 is 17 residues. CDR3: CASSKVFTGEPPHIQYF. CDR3 nucleotides: TGTGCCAGCAGCAAAGTCTTCACAGGCGAACCCCCGCACATTCAGTACTTC.

V is TRBV6-5 and J is TRBJ2-7; D ambiguous. V lost 5 bases and J lost 0, with 14 bases in between. Germline values: CDR1 MNHEY, CDR2 SVGAGI. CDR3 length: 15 residues. The CDR3: CASSPPGDRSYEQYF. CDR3 in DNA: TGTGCCAGCAGTCCCCCGGGCGATCGCTCCTACGAGCAGTACTTC.

The gene calls are TRBV18 and TRBJ1-2; 8 bases map to TRBD1. J lost 4 bases, V lost 3 bases, and 4 bases had no gene match. Per germline, CDR1 KGHSH and CDR2 LQKENI. This CDR3 is 14 amino acids long. The CDR3 DNA is TGTGCCAGCTCACCGGGGGACAGGCGCTATGGCTACACCTTC. Translating gives CASSPGDRRYGYTF.

This chain connects TRBV2 to TRBJ2-7; unclear D gene. Trimming took 0 bases from V and 1 from J, leaving 1 base between them. The CDR3 covers 12 residues. Germline assignment: CDR1 SNHLY and CDR2 FYNNEI. CDR3 bases: TGTGCCAGCAGTGAAGCGTCCTACGAGCAGTACTTC. Encoded protein: CASSEASYEQYF.

V usage is TRBV2 and J usage is TRBJ1-5; D is ambiguous. Trimming removed 4 bases at V and 10 bases at J, with 14 bases between. CDR3 size: 13 residues. The germline gives CDR1 SNHLY, CDR2 FYNNEI. In DNA, the CDR3 is TGTGCCAGCAGTGGCCTACCCGTTAGCCCCCAGCATTTT. It translates to CASSGLPVSPQHF.

The V and J genes are TRBV7-3 and TRBJ2-1, with D perhaps TRBD1 or TRBD2 (7 bases each). The CDR3 contains 16 residues. The V end was cut by 4 bases, the J end by 7 bases, with 20 bases between. The germline V gene encodes CDR1 SGHTA and CDR2 FQGTGA. In nucleotides, the CDR3 is TGTGCCAGCAGCTGGACGTCAGGGGGAGGGCCGAATGAGCAGTTCTTC. The encoded protein is CASSWTSGGGPNEQFF.

The gene calls are TRBV15 and TRBJ2-1; tentatively, D is TRBD2 (6 bases). This CDR3 contains 16 residues. The germline V gene encodes CDR1 LNHNV and CDR2 YYDKDF (reference sequence). Trimming removed 0 bases from V and 5 bases from J, with 14 bases in between. The CDR3 region has the DNA TGTGCCACCAGCAGAGATCATCCTAGCGTAAACAATGAGCAGTTCTTC. Translation gives CATSRDHPSVNNEQFF.

The chain couples TRBV6-7 to TRBJ2-7, with a tentative D call TRBD1 (6 bases). TRBV6-7 is an open reading frame whose function is uncertain. CDR3 length: 16 amino acids. Trimming stripped 2 bases from V and 0 bases from J, with 14 bases between. The CDR3 is CASSYRQGPFSYEQYF. As DNA, the CDR3 is TGTGCCAGCAGTTACCGTCAGGGGCCATTCTCCTACGAGCAGTACTTC.

This rearrangement joins TRBV30 to TRBJ2-7, with 8 nucleotides matching TRBD1. The length of the CDR3 is 16 residues. Germline V gene sequence: CDR1 GTSNPN, CDR2 SVGIG (reference sequence). J was trimmed by 6 bases and V by 1 base; bases with no gene match: 14. The DNA for the CDR3 is TGTGCCTGGAGTGCTGGGGCAGGGGGCCCCTGGTCCGAGCAGTACTTC. It specifies CAWSAGAGGPWSEQYF. The full variable domain, with the rest looked up from reference TRBV30 and TRBJ2-7, is SQTIHQWPATLVQPVGSPLSLECTVEGTSNPNLYWYRQAAGRGLQLLFYSVGIGQISSEVPQNLSASRPQDRQFILSSKKLLLSDSGFYLCAWSAGAGGPWSEQYFGPGTRLTVT.

This clone was found once. The chain has TRBV7-8 and TRBJ1-2; D is undetermined. Germline V lookup: CDR1 SGHVS, CDR2 FQNEAQ. Trimming took 3 bases from V and 8 from J, leaving 19 bases between them. CDR3 size: 15 residues. CDR3 protein: CASSFDRVEISGYTF. Written as DNA, the CDR3 is TGTGCCAGCAGCTTTGACCGGGTGGAGATCTCGGGCTACACCTTC.

The chain couples TRBV5-1 to TRBJ2-5; 7 nucleotides line up with TRBD1. The V segment lost 4 bases and the J segment 5 bases; nucleotides outside the gene matches: 11. The CDR3 length is 15 residues. Germline loops: CDR1 SGHRS, CDR2 YFSETQ. CDR3 coding DNA: TGCGCCAGCAGCCGCCAGGGACAGAGAGAGGAGACCCAGTACTTC. This encodes CASSRQGQREETQYF.

J is TRBJ2-5 and V is TRBV7-3, with D tentatively TRBD2 (6 bases). The germline CDR1 and CDR2 sequences are SGHTA and FQGTGA. The length of the CDR3 is 13 residues. V shed 0 bases and J shed 5 bases, with 7 bases lying between them. CDR3 sequence reads: CASSLTGGETQYF. CDR3 bases: TGTGCCAGCAGCTTAACCGGGGGTGAGACCCAGTACTTC.

The chain's CDR3 is CASSGGGTGRQPQHF. The CDR3 coding sequence is TGTGCCAGTAGTGGCGGAGGGACAGGGCGACAGCCCCAGCATTTT. The chain couples TRBV19 to TRBJ1-5, with 9 bases identical to TRBD1. The CDR3 spans 15 residues. Germline assignment: CDR1 LNHDA and CDR2 SQIVND (reference sequence). The ends lost 5 bases at V and 7 bases at J; junction bases unmatched: 9.

Only a few counts were recorded for this clone. The J gene is TRBJ2-7, the V gene TRBV7-8; 8 nucleotides line up with TRBD1. Germline V gene lookup returns CDR1 SGHVS and CDR2 FQNEAQ. The CDR3 runs 15 residues. With V trimmed by 1 base and J by 2 bases, 4 bases remained unmatched. Here the CDR3 reads CASSLGTGITYEQYF. As DNA, the CDR3 is TGTGCCAGCAGCTTAGGGACAGGGATTACCTACGAGCAGTACTTC. The complete variable domain, with remaining parts taken from reference TRBV7-8 and TRBJ2-7, reads GAGVSQSPRYKVAKRGQDVALRCDPISGHVSLFWYQQALGQGPEFLTYFQNEAQLDKSGLPSDRFFAERPEGSVSTLKIQRTQQEDSAVYLCASSLGTGITYEQYFGPGTRLTVT.

The chain carries TRBV5-1 and TRBJ2-1; tentative D call: TRBD2 (6 bases). Germline V gene data show CDR1 as SGHRS and CDR2 as YFSETQ. This CDR3 is built from 20 residues. V was shortened by 0 bases and J by 0 bases, with 22 bases between the two germline ends. The CDR3 here is CASSLGPRGSGGSSYNEQFF. The CDR3 region has the DNA TGCGCCAGCAGCTTGGGCCCGCGGGGATCCGGTGGGAGCTCCTACAATGAGCAGTTCTTC.

J is TRBJ2-5 and V is TRBV19; a possible D gene is TRBD1 (5 bases). Germline V lookup: CDR1 LNHDA, CDR2 SQIVND (reference sequence). The ends were cut back, 5 bases at V and 4 bases at J, with 14 bases in the middle. The CDR3 length is 14 residues. The DNA for the CDR3 is TGTGCCAGTAGTGCTCAGGGATGGGGAGAGACCCAGTACTTC. Protein product: CASSAQGWGETQYF.

The chain couples TRBV2 to TRBJ2-2, with 7 bases fitting TRBD1. Germline CDR1 and CDR2: SNHLY and FYNNEI. The CDR3 totals 15 residues. The J segment lost 7 bases and the V segment lost 4 bases, leaving 9 bases of the junction unmatched. The CDR3 protein is CASSVLDRRFGELFF. The CDR3 DNA sequence: TGTGCCAGCAGTGTGTTGGACAGGCGCTTCGGGGAGCTGTTTTTT.

V and J are TRBV29-1 and TRBJ2-1, with D perhaps TRBD1 (6 bases). This CDR3 has 11 residues. CDR1 is SQVTM, CDR2 ANQGSEA, per germline. Between the trimmed V and J ends, which lost 6 bases and 10 bases, there was a span of 13 bases. The CDR3 here is CSVAGVREQFF. The CDR3 bases are TGCAGCGTGGCAGGGGTTAGGGAGCAGTTCTTC.

This chain uses TRBV10-3 with TRBJ2-1; TRBD2 is a possible D gene (5 bases). Between the trimmed V and J ends, which lost 3 bases and 15 bases, there was a span of 15 bases. This CDR3 has 12 residues. The germline gives CDR1 ENHRY, CDR2 SYGVKD. The CDR3 spells CAISDSGIVGFF. The CDR3 coding sequence is TGTGCCATCAGTGATTCCGGGATCGTGGGGTTCTTC.

J is TRBJ2-1 and V is TRBV16; 10 nucleotides match TRBD2. Germline V gene lookup returns CDR1 KGHSY and CDR2 FQNENV. CDR3 length: 19 amino acids. J lost 3 bases, V lost 4 bases, and 15 bases had no gene match. This chain's CDR3 is CASSRRSSGGANFYNEQFF. The DNA of the CDR3 is TGTGCCAGCAGCCGGAGATCTAGCGGGGGCGCCAATTTCTACAATGAGCAGTTCTTC.